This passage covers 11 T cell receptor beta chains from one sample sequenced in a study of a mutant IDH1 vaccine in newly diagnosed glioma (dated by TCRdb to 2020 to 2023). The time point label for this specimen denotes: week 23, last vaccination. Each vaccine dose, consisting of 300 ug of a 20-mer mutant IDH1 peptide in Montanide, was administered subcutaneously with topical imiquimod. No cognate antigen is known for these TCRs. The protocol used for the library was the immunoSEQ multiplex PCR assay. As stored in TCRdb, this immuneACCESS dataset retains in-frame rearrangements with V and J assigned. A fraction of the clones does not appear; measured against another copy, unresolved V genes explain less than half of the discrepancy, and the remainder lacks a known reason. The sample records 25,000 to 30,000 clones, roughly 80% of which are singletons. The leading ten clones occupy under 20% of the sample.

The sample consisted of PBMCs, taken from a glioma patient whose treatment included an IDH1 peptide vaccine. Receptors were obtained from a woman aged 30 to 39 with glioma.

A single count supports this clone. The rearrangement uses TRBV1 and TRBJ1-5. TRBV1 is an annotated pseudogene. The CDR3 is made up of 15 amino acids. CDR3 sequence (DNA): TGCACCAGCAGCCAGGGACCAGAAGCCAATCAGCCCCAGCATTTT. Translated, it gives CTSSQGPEANQPQHF.

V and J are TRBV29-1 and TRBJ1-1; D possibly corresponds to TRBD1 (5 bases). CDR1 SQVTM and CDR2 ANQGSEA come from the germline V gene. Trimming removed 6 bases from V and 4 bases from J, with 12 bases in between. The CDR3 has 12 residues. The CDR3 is CSVTTGVTEAFF. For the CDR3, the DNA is TGCAGCGTAACCACAGGAGTCACTGAAGCTTTCTTT.

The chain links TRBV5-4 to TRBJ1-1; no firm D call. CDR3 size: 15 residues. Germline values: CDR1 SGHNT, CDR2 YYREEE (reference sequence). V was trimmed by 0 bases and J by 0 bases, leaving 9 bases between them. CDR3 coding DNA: TGTGCCAGCAGCTTGGGTTTGGGTATGAACACTGAAGCTTTCTTT. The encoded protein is CASSLGLGMNTEAFF.

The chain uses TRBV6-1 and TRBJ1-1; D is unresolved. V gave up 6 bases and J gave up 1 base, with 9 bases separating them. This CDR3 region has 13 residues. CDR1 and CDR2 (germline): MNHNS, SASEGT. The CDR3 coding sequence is TGTGCCAGCAGCCCCTTGGGGAACACTGAAGCTTTCTTT. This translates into CASSPLGNTEAFF.

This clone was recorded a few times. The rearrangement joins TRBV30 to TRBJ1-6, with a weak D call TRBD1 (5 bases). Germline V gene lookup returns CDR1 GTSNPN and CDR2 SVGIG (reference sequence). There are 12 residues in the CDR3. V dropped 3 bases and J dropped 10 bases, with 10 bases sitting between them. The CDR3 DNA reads TGTGCCTGGAGCTCCCGGGGGTCACCCCTCCACTTT. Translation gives CAWSSRGSPLHF.

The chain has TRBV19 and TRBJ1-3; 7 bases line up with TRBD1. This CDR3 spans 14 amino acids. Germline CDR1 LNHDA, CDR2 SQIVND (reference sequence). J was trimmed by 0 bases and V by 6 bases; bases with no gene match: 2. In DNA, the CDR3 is TGTGCCAGTAGGGACAGGAGCTCTGGAAACACCATATATTTT. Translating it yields CASRDRSSGNTIYF.

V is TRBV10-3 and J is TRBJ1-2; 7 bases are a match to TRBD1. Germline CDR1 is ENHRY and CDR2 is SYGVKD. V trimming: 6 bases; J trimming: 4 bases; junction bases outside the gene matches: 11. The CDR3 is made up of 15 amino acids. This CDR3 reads CAISDRDLVGYGYTF. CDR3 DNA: TGTGCCATCAGCGACAGGGATCTAGTTGGCTATGGCTACACCTTC.

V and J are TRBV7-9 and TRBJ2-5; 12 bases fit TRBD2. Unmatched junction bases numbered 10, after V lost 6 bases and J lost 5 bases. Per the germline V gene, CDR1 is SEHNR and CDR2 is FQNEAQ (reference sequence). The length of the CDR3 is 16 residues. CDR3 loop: CASSPPGLAGSETQYF. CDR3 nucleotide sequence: TGTGCCAGCAGTCCACCGGGACTAGCGGGTTCGGAGACCCAGTACTTC.

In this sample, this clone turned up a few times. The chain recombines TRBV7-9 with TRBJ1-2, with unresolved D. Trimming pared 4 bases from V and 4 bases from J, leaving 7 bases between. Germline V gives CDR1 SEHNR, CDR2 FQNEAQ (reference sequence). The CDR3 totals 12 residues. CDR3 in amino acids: CASSSGAYGYTF. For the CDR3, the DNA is TGTGCCAGCAGCTCCGGAGCCTATGGCTACACCTTC.

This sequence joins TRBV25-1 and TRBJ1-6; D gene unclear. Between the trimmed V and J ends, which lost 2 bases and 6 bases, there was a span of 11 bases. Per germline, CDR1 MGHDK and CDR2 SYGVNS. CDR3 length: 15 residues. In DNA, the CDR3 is TGTGCCAGCAGTGAAGGTGGAGGGAGTAATTCACCCCTCCACTTT. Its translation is CASSEGGGSNSPLHF.

The CDR3 nucleotides read TGCGCCAGCAGCCCAACTCTCGTTGAGCAGTTCTTC. Translating gives CASSPTLVEQFF. V and J are TRBV4-1 and TRBJ2-1; no reliable D call. The V gene's germline CDR1 is MGHRA and CDR2 YSYEKL. Trimming stripped 4 bases from V and 9 bases from J, with 10 bases between. CDR3 length equals 12 residues.